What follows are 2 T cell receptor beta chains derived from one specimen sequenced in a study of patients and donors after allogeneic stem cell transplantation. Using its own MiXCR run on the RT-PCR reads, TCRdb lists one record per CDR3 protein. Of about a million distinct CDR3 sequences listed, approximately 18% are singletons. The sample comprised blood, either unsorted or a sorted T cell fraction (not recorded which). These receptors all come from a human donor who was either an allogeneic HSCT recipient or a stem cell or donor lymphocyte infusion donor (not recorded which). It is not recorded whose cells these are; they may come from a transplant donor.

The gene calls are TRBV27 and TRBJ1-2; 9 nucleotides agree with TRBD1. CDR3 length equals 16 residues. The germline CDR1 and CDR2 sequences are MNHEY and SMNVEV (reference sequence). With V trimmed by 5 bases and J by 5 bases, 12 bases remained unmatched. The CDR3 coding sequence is TGTGCCAGCAGTCATGGACAGGGGCCAAGACTTTATGGCTACACCTTC. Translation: CASSHGQGPRLYGYTF.

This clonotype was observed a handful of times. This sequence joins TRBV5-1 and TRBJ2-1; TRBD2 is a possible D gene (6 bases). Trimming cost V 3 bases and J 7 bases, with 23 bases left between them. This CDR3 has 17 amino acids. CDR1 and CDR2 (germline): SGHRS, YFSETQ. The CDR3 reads CASSSRRDLPFGNEQFF. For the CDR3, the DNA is TGCGCCAGCAGCTCTCGGAGGGACTTGCCCTTCGGGAATGAGCAGTTCTTC. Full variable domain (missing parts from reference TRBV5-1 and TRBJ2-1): KAGVTQTPRYLIKTRGQQVTLSCSPISGHRSVSWYQQTPGQGLQFLFEYFSETQRNKGNFPGRFSGRQFSNSRSEMNVSTLELGDSALYLCASSSRRDLPFGNEQFFGPGTRLTVL.